The clone carrying this T cell receptor beta chain was detected only a few times. This record belongs to a study of T cell responses to AZD1222 COVID-19 vaccine. Unmatched junction bases numbered 21, after V lost 1 base and J lost 3 bases. This CDR3 is 22 amino acids long. Sequenced by immunoSEQ multiplex PCR; TCRdb stores in-frame clones only, minus some. Here the sample spans roughly 35,000 clones, about 80% being singletons. The receptor was isolated from an adult who received the AZD1222 COVID-19 vaccine. The sequenced sample was peripheral blood, obtained 28 days after the second AZD1222 dose. The V and J genes are TRBV23-1 and TRBJ2-3, with TRBD2 matching over 11 bases. TRBV23-1 is recorded as an ORF, its role being uncertain. CDR3 in DNA: TGCGCCAGCAGTCAATTTTGTTTGGGACTAGCGGCTTACCTAATAGGGACAGATACGCAGTATTTT. It specifies CASSQFCLGLAAYLIGTDTQYF.